This T cell receptor (beta chain) was recorded in a study of blood T cell repertoires in COVID-19. Study overall: PBMCs, B-cell-depleted T cells, or T cells were the source of the cDNA or gDNA that made up the material.

The CDR3 length is 16 residues. The germline V gene has CDR1 MNHNY and CDR2 SVGAGI (reference sequence). V gave up 2 bases and J gave up 5 bases; unmatched junction bases: 6. Authors' processing steps: Nucleated cell number was recorded as an estimate derived from reference gene primer amplification. Produced via immunoSEQ multiplex PCR; TCRdb's table is partial and in-frame only. V, J and clone size reflect that table, while D and trimming were determined from the DNA. The repertoire holds roughly 350,000 clones, with 80% to 95% as singletons. The study assigned cohorts using participant-reported clinical history. Cohort 3 recovered donors had two negative PCRs, clearance, or symptom resolution.

The specimen sequenced was PBMCs or T cells enriched from blood (not recorded which). The chain couples TRBV6-6 to TRBJ2-3, with TRBD1 identical over 11 bases. The source is a woman in her thirties who had recovered from COVID-19. The CDR3 DNA reads as TGTGCCAGCAGTTACCTACCGGGACAGGGGGAAGATACGCAGTATTTT. This encodes CASSYLPGQGEDTQYF.